What follows describes a single T cell receptor beta chain. In the original workflow: Amplifying reference gene primers gave estimates of nucleated cell counts. Profiled with immunoSEQ multiplex PCR; TCRdb holds only in-frame clones, not every one. The V and J calls and the clone size are those of that table, but D and trimming were determined from the DNA. The sample yields more than 150,000 clones, approximately 86% seen once. These data originate in a study of blood T cell repertoires in COVID-19. Turning to the study itself: Donors in the United States, Italy and Spain gave samples during acute or convalescent COVID-19. PBMCs, B-cell-depleted T cells, or T cells were the source of the cDNA or gDNA that made up the material.

Between the trimmed V and J ends, which lost 8 bases and 7 bases, there was a span of 15 bases. The germline V gene encodes CDR1 SNHLY and CDR2 FYNNEI. The CDR3 contains 14 residues. The J gene is TRBJ1-6, the V gene TRBV2; tentatively, D is TRBD1 (6 bases). The sequenced sample consisted of peripheral blood. The TCR was taken from a man aged 40-49 years with active or convalescent COVID-19. The DNA for the CDR3 is TGTGCCAGCCGGGGGGGCGTCGGCAATTCACCCCTCCACTTT. Amino acid sequence: CASRGGVGNSPLHF. Together with reference TRBV2 and TRBJ1-6, the CDR3 gives the full variable domain: EPEVTQTPSHQVTQMGQEVILRCVPISNHLYFYWYRQILGQKVEFLVSFYNNEISEKSEIFDDQFSVERPDGSNFTLKIRSTKLEDSAMYFCASRGGVGNSPLHFGNGTRLTVT.